This TCR beta chain was sequenced for a study of cytomegalovirus exposure and HLA in healthy donors. Study details: A preliminary data release comprised approximately 85 million unique TCRs obtained from HLA-typed donors. Overall study findings and caveats: It was confirmed in vitro that a few of the CMV-associated chains were specific for CMV antigens. The study carried out a later analysis of TCR beta sequences. It associated approximately 16,000 of them with specific HLA alleles at a false discovery rate of 0.05.

Germline CDR1 and CDR2: MNHNS and SASEGT. The CDR3 sequence is 14 residues long. With 2 bases removed from V and 3 bases from J, the gap between germline ends came to 8 bases. As regards this clone: As yet, its antigen is unknown.

This PCR relied on a set of 60 Vbeta primers and 13 Jbeta primers. Here immunoSEQ multiplex PCR was the method, and the copy in TCRdb shows in-frame clones only, minus some. The repertoire includes 200,000 or so clones, around four fifths of them detected once, and roughly 0.71% sits in the top ten. The TCR comes from a boy aged 2 to 10 in good health and CMV-seronegative. The sequenced sample was PBMCs. The chain uses TRBV6-1 and TRBJ2-1; TRBD1 might be the D (6 bases). The CDR3 sequence: CASSEQGIYNEQFF. Here the CDR3 DNA reads TGTGCCAGCAGTGAACAGGGGATCTACAATGAGCAGTTCTTC.